This TCR beta chain was recorded in a study of blood T cell repertoires in COVID-19. Turning to the study itself: Samples came from the United States, Italy and Spain, spanning acute and convalescent COVID-19. The cDNA or gDNA used as material had been derived from T cells, B-cell-depleted T cells, or PBMCs.

The CDR3 loop spans 13 amino acids. The germline V gene encodes CDR1 LGHDT and CDR2 YNNKEL (reference sequence). The V gene end was trimmed by 8 bases and the J gene end by 6 bases; junction bases not matched to a gene: 2. Study processing details: The authors estimated nucleated cell counts from reference gene primer amplification. Assay: immunoSEQ multiplex PCR; the TCRdb copy retains only in-frame clones and omits some. Clonal size and the V and J genes are those of that table, whereas D and trimming came from the DNA. The repertoire holds 120,000 to 150,000 clones, with roughly four fifths as singletons.

The sequence came from a human donor in a cohort sampled during active COVID-19. Sample: peripheral blood. This chain links TRBV3-1 (or the pseudogene TRBV3-2) with TRBJ2-3; the match to TRBD2 covers 13 bases. The CDR3 region has the DNA TGTGCCAGCGGACTAGCGGGAGACGATACGCAGTATTTT. It is translated as CASGLAGDDTQYF.